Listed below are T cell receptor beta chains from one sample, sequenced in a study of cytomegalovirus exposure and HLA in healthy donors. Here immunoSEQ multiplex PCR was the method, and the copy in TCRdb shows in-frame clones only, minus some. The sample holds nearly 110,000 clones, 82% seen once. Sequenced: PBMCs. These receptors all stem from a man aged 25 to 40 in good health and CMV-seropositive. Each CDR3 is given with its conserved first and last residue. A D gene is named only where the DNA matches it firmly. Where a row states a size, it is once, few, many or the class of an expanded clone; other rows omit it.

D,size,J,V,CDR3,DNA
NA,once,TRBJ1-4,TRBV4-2,CASSQDPNYRASNEKLFF,TGTGCCAGCAGCCAAGACCCTAACTACAGGGCGTCTAATGAAAAACTGTTTTTT
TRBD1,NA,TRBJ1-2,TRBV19,CASSPLQGAGSGYTF,TGTGCCAGTAGTCCATTACAGGGGGCGGGGAGCGGCTACACCTTC
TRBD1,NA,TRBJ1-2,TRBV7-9,CSSSLSGTEHYGYTF,TGTTCCAGCAGCTTATCAGGGACAGAGCATTATGGCTACACCTTC
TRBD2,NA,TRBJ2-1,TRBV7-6,CASSLGSTSGYHNEQFF,TGTGCCAGCAGCTTAGGCTCTACTAGCGGGTATCACAATGAGCAGTTCTTC
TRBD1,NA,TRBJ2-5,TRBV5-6,CASSSPGGAAETQYF,TGTGCCAGCAGCTCACCAGGGGGCGCGGCGGAGACCCAGTACTTC
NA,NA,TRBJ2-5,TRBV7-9,CSSSLEQETQYF,TGTTCCAGCAGCTTGGAGCAAGAGACCCAGTACTTC
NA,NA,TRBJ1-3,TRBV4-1,CASSQAGGAAGNTIYF,TGCGCCAGCAGCCAAGCGGGGGGAGCTGCCGGAAACACCATATATTTT
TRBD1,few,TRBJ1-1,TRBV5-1,CASSFTGGNTEAFF,TGCGCCAGCAGCTTCACAGGGGGCAACACTGAAGCTTTCTTT
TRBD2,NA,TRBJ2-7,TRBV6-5,CASSYSISLSGAEQYF,TGTGCCAGCAGTTACTCGATTTCCCTTAGCGGGGCCGAGCAGTACTTC
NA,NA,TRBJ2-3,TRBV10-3,CAIAGGGLGNTDTQYF,TGTGCCATCGCCGGGGGTGGCTTGGGCAACACAGATACGCAGTATTTT
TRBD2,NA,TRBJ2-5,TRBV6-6,CASSPRLAGGRETQYF,TGTGCCAGCAGCCCCCGACTAGCGGGGGGCCGAGAGACCCAGTACTTC
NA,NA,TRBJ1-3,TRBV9,CASSVEGRVNTIYF,TGTGCCAGCAGCGTAGAAGGGAGGGTAAACACCATATATTTT
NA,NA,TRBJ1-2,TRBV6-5,CASSYTSRGGSGYTF,TGTGCCAGCAGTTACACAAGCAGGGGAGGGTCTGGCTACACCTTC
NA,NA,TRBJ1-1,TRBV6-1,CASSEFGWGQNTEAFF,TGTGCCAGCAGTGAATTTGGCTGGGGCCAGAACACTGAAGCTTTCTTT
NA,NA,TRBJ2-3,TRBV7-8,CASSLVTGEDTQYF,TGTGCCAGCAGCTTAGTGACTGGGGAGGATACGCAGTATTTT